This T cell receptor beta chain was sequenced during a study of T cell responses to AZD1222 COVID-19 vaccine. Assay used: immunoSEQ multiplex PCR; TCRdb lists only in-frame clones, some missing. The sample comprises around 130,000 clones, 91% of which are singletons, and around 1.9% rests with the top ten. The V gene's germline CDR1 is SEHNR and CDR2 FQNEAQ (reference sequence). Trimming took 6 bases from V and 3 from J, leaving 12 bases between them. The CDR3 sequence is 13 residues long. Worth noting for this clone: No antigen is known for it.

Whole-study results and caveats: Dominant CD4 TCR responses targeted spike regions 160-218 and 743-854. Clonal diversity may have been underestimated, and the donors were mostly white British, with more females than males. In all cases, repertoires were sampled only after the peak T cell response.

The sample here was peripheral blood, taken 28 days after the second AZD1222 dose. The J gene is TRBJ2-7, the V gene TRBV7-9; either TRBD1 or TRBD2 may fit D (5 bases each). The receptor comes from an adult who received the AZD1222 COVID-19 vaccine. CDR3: CASSSGTFYEQYV. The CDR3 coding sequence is TGTGCCAGCAGTTCCGGGACCTTCTACGAGCAGTACGTC.